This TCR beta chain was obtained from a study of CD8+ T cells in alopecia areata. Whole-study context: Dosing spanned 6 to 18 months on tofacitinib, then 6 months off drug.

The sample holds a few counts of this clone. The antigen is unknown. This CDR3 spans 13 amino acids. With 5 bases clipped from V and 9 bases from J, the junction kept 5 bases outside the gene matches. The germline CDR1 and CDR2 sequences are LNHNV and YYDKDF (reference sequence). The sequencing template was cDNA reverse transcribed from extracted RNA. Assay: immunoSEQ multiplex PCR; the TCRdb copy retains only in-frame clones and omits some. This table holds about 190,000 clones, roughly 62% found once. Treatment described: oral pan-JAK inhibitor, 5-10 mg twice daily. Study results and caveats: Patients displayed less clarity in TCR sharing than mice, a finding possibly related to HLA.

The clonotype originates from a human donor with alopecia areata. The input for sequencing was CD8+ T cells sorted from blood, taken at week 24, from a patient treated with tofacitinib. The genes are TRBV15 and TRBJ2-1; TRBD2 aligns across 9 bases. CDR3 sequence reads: CATSDSGGSEQFF. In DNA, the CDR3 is TGTGCCACCAGCGATAGCGGGGGAAGTGAGCAGTTCTTC.